The entry below gives a single TCR beta chain sequence along with its context. The sample originates from a study of blood T cell repertoires in COVID-19. At the level of the study: Sources were T cells, B-cell-depleted T cells, or PBMCs; the material itself was cDNA or gDNA.

Some clones are missing from TCRdb's copy, which holds only in-frame ones; the method was immunoSEQ multiplex PCR. The sample holds about 48,000 clones; roughly 82% are singletons and the top ten take 7% to 7.5%. Per the germline V gene, CDR1 is LGHNT and CDR2 is FRNRAP. The CDR3 loop spans 16 amino acids. V shed 6 bases and J 0 bases; nucleotides not matched to a gene: 8. Specimen: peripheral blood. The chain links TRBV12-5 to TRBJ1-2, with 9 bases aligning to TRBD1. The source of this sequence is a man in his forties with acute or convalescent COVID-19. The CDR3 region has the DNA TGTGCTAGTGGGCCCGGACAGGGGTCCCCTAACTATGGCTACACCTTC. This codes for CASGPGQGSPNYGYTF.